This TCR beta chain came from a study of shared clonotypes between healthy human individuals. The assay was immunoSEQ multiplex PCR, and TCRdb's table has in-frame clones only and misses some. Among 800,000 to 950,000 clones listed, roughly 96% were seen once. Naive CD8 cells lacked CD45RO, underwent positive selection for CCR7 and left out terminally differentiated effector memory CD45RA+ cells. This CDR3 has 17 amino acids. The germline gives CDR1 SGHVS, CDR2 FNYEAQ. The V gene lost 5 bases and the J gene lost 12 bases, with 28 bases spanning the gap. The sequence was collected from a man between 25 and 39 years old in good health. Source material: naive CD8+ T cells sorted from blood. The chain couples TRBV7-6 to TRBJ2-2; possibly TRBD1 or TRBD2 for D (5 bases each). Here the CDR3 DNA reads TGTGCCAGCAGCCCCTTTTTCCAGGTTGCAGGGACCAATAAGCTGTTTTTT. This encodes CASSPFFQVAGTNKLFF. The whole variable domain, remainder taken from reference TRBV7-6 and TRBJ2-2, is GAGVSQSPRYKVTKRGQDVALRCDPISGHVSLYWYRQALGQGPEFLTYFNYEAQQDKSGLPNDRFSAERPEGSISTLTIQRTEQRDSAMYRCASSPFFQVAGTNKLFFGEGSRLTVL.